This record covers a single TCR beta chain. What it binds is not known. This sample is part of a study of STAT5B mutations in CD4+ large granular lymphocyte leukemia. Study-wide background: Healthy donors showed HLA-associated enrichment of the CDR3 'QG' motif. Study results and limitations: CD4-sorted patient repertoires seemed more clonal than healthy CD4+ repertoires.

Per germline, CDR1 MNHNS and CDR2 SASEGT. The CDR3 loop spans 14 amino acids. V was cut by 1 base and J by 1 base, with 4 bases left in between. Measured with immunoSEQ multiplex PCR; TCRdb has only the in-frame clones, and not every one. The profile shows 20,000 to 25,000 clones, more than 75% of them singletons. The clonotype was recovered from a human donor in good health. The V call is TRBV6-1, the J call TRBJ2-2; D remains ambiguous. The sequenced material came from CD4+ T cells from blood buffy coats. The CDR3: CASSEGMNTGELFF. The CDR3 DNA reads TGTGCCAGCAGTGAAGGTATGAACACCGGGGAGCTGTTTTTT.